One and the same sample provided the 21 T cell receptor beta chains below, sequenced in a study of blood T cell repertoires in COVID-19. Sequencing used immunoSEQ multiplex PCR; TCRdb keeps in-frame clones, though not all of them. The sample lists under 140,000 clones; about 80% were seen once. The sequenced material came from peripheral blood. The receptors shown here come from a woman aged 80 or over with active or convalescent COVID-19.

The gene calls are TRBV7-3 and TRBJ1-1; D is unresolved. There are 13 residues in the CDR3. Per the germline V gene, CDR1 is SGHTA and CDR2 is FQGTGA. Trimming left V 4 bases short and J 0 bases short, with 6 bases between. The CDR3, as DNA: TGTGCCAGCAGCTCGCGAATGAACACTGAAGCTTTCTTT. Translation: CASSSRMNTEAFF.

This chain links TRBV29-1 with TRBJ2-1; perhaps TRBD2 as D (7 bases). The length of the CDR3 is 14 residues. The V gene's germline CDR1 is SQVTM and CDR2 ANQGSEA. V was shortened by 7 bases and J by 4 bases, with 17 bases between the two germline ends. CDR3 sequence: CSAGGGRRYNEQFF. As DNA, the CDR3 is TGCAGCGCTGGGGGGGGGCGCAGGTACAATGAGCAGTTCTTC.

The J gene is TRBJ2-1, the V gene TRBV9, with TRBD1 identical over 9 bases. Germline V gene data show CDR1 as SGDLS and CDR2 as YYNGEE. The CDR3 runs 16 residues. Trimming at V came to 0 bases and at J to 8 bases, leaving 9 bases not matched to a gene. CDR3 region: CASSVDAGQGWHEQFF. The CDR3 bases are TGTGCCAGCAGCGTAGACGCGGGACAGGGTTGGCATGAGCAGTTCTTC.

This clone showed up just a few times. The chain joins TRBV10-1 to TRBJ2-1; no definite D call. In germline, CDR1 is WNHNN, CDR2 SYGVQD (reference sequence). The CDR3 extends over 14 amino acids. V lost 3 bases, J lost 0 bases, and 6 bases lay in between. DNA for the CDR3: TGCGCCAGCAGTGAACTCGGCTCCTACAATGAGCAGTTCTTC. It yields the protein CASSELGSYNEQFF.

This chain links TRBV6-5 with TRBJ2-7; 9 positions match TRBD1. CDR1 is MNHEY, CDR2 SVGAGI, per germline. CDR3 size: 14 residues. V was clipped by 6 bases and J by 5 bases; unmatched bases: 8. The CDR3 DNA reads as TGTGCCAGCAGGCCGGGACAGGGTTCCCACGAGCAGTACTTC. It yields the protein CASRPGQGSHEQYF.

There are a few counts of this clone. The chain has TRBV6-4 and TRBJ2-3; 11 positions match TRBD2. The germline V gene encodes CDR1 MRHNA and CDR2 SNTAGT. The V gene end was trimmed by 0 bases and the J gene end by 2 bases; junction bases not matched to a gene: 13. This CDR3 has 20 residues. The CDR3 is CASSDSNIPTSGKTTDTQYF. Written as DNA, the CDR3 is TGTGCCAGCAGTGACTCGAATATCCCGACTAGCGGGAAGACCACAGATACGCAGTATTTT.

V is TRBV19 and J is TRBJ1-4, with a weak D call TRBD1 (6 bases). From germline, CDR1 is LNHDA and CDR2 SQIVND (reference sequence). Trimming removed 8 bases at V and 5 bases at J, with 12 bases between. The CDR3 length is 13 residues. The CDR3: CASSRTANEKLFF. The CDR3 nucleotides are TGTGCCAGTTCAAGGACAGCAAATGAAAAACTGTTTTTT.

This clone was seen a few times. This chain uses TRBV12-3 or TRBV12-4 with TRBJ1-2; maybe TRBD1 (5 bases). V dropped 11 bases and J dropped 2 bases, with 15 bases sitting between them. This CDR3 spans 13 amino acids. Written as DNA, the CDR3 is TGTGCCTCTTCTCGGAGACAGAACTATGGCTACACCTTC. This codes for CASSRRQNYGYTF.

This chain joins TRBV7-6 and TRBJ1-1, with 8 bases that match TRBD1. The V gene's germline CDR1 is SGHVS and CDR2 FNYEAQ. The CDR3 totals 16 residues. Unmatched junction bases numbered 11, after V lost 5 bases and J lost 3 bases. The CDR3, as DNA: TGTGCCAGCAGCGACGAAGGTGAGACAGGGGACACTGAAGCTTTCTTT. This codes for CASSDEGETGDTEAFF.

The rearrangement joins TRBV12-3 or TRBV12-4 to TRBJ1-1, with D uncertain. CDR3 length: 13 residues. V was trimmed by 1 base and J by 4 bases, leaving 7 bases between them. In DNA, the CDR3 is TGTGCCAGCAGTTTAGTGAGGAGCACTGAAGCTTTCTTT. Protein product: CASSLVRSTEAFF.

The CDR3 nucleotides are TGTGCCAGTAGTATTAGCGGGAGGGCCCCAGATACGCAGTATTTT. This translates into CASSISGRAPDTQYF. This chain joins TRBV19 and TRBJ2-3; 11 bases map to TRBD2. The ends lost 3 bases at V and 4 bases at J; junction bases unmatched: 3. Looked up from germline, CDR1 is LNHDA and CDR2 is SQIVND (reference sequence). The CDR3 spans 15 residues.

The chain carries TRBV10-3 and TRBJ2-5, with 10 bases matching TRBD2. Germline loops: CDR1 ENHRY, CDR2 SYGVKD. This CDR3 has 16 amino acids. With 2 bases clipped from V and 4 bases from J, the junction kept 7 bases outside the gene matches. DNA for the CDR3: TGTGCCATCAGTGAGCTAGCGGGAGTGGCCGGAGAGACCCAGTACTTC. Translating gives CAISELAGVAGETQYF.

The rearrangement links TRBV18 to TRBJ1-2; D not certain. V lost 8 bases to trimming and J lost 2 bases, with 18 bases between them. CDR3 length: 15 residues. Germline CDR1 and CDR2: KGHSH and LQKENI. The CDR3 bases are TGTGCCAGCACACTCACCAGGTTAGAAAACTATGGCTACACCTTC. The encoded protein is CASTLTRLENYGYTF.

V usage is TRBV7-9 and J usage is TRBJ1-3, with D possibly being TRBD1 (6 bases). CDR3 size: 14 residues. Germline V CDR1 and CDR2: SEHNR, FQNEAQ (reference sequence). Deletions cut 5 bases from V and 1 base from J, with 9 bases between. This CDR3 reads CASSIQGSGNTIYF. The DNA of the CDR3 is TGTGCCAGCAGCATACAGGGTTCTGGAAACACCATATATTTT.

This clone was observed a handful of times. This chain uses TRBV29-1 with TRBJ2-7; 10 nucleotides align to TRBD1. The CDR3 is 14 amino acids. V trimming: 1 base; J trimming: 5 bases; junction bases outside the gene matches: 5. The germline V gene has CDR1 SQVTM and CDR2 ANQGSEA. The CDR3 is CSVEGGTGANEQYF. Written as DNA, the CDR3 is TGCAGCGTTGAAGGTGGGACAGGGGCAAACGAGCAGTACTTC.

CDR3 loop: CASSSVVYYGVAQFF. The CDR3 nucleotides read TGTGCCAGCAGCTCGGTCGTTTATTACGGGGTAGCGCAGTTCTTC. This chain joins TRBV7-8 and TRBJ2-1; a weak D match, TRBD2 (5 bases). The CDR3 spans 15 residues. Deletions cut 4 bases from V and 12 bases from J, with 22 bases between. The germline gives CDR1 SGHVS, CDR2 FQNEAQ.

The genes are TRBV18 and TRBJ2-7; D remains unclear. This CDR3 spans 12 amino acids. V lost 7 bases to trimming and J lost 2 bases, with 9 bases between them. In germline, CDR1 is KGHSH, CDR2 LQKENI. The CDR3 is CASCGSPYEQYF. In nucleotides, the CDR3 is TGTGCCAGCTGTGGCTCACCCTACGAGCAGTACTTC.

This clone was seen a single time. The V call is TRBV2, the J call TRBJ2-7; no clear D gene. Germline V gene sequence: CDR1 SNHLY, CDR2 FYNNEI. This CDR3 contains 13 residues. Deletions cut 7 bases from V and 7 bases from J, with 17 bases between. Here the CDR3 reads CASKLTTLREQYF. CDR3 sequence (DNA): TGTGCCAGCAAGTTAACTACTTTGAGAGAGCAGTACTTC.

The genes are TRBV11-2 and TRBJ1-1; TRBD1 matches 9 bases. Germline V gene lookup returns CDR1 SGHAT and CDR2 FQNNGV. This CDR3 has 13 residues. V was pared by 8 bases and J by 6 bases, with 7 bases of the junction left unmatched. CDR3: CASCTDRGAEAFF. Written as DNA, the CDR3 is TGTGCCAGCTGCACGGACAGGGGAGCTGAAGCTTTCTTT. Combining the CDR3 with reference TRBV11-2 and TRBJ1-1 gives the whole variable domain EAGVAQSPRYKIIEKRQSVAFWCNPISGHATLYWYQQILGQGPKLLIQFQNNGVVDDSQLPKDRFSAERLKGVDSTLKIQPAKLEDSAVYLCASCTDRGAEAFFGQGTRLTVV.

This clone has just one count. This chain uses TRBV4-2 with TRBJ2-1; 7 bases are a match to TRBD2. From germline, CDR1 is LGHNA and CDR2 YNFKEQ. CDR3 size: 15 residues. Trimming took 1 base from V and 3 from J; bases not matched to a gene: 3. CDR3 amino acids: CASSQVAGDYNEQFF. The CDR3, as DNA: TGTGCCAGCAGCCAAGTTGCGGGAGACTACAATGAGCAGTTCTTC.

This chain uses TRBV7-2 with TRBJ1-3; TRBD1 aligns across 7 bases. The CDR3 has 13 residues. Germline values: CDR1 SGHTA, CDR2 FQGNSA. With 6 bases clipped from V and 4 bases from J, the junction kept 3 bases outside the gene matches. The chain's CDR3 is CASRQGGGNTIYF. CDR3 DNA sequence: TGTGCCAGCAGGCAGGGGGGAGGAAACACCATATATTTT.